This is a list of T cell receptor beta chains from one sample in a study of blood T cell repertoires in COVID-19. The table came from immunoSEQ multiplex PCR; TCRdb's copy has only in-frame clones and leaves some out. Of some 200,000 clones listed, about nine tenths are singletons. Sequencing was carried out using peripheral blood. All receptors derive from a woman between 65 and 79 years old with acute or convalescent COVID-19. The CDR3 runs from the conserved cysteine through the conserved F or W. The D gene is left open where the match is weak. Clone size appears in some rows only: once, few, many, or a class for an expanded clone.

D gene: .; clone size: .; J gene: TRBJ2-5; V gene: TRBV15; CDR3 protein: CATSTGSQETQYF; CDR3 DNA: TGTGCCACCAGCACGGGATCCCAAGAGACCCAGTACTTC
D gene: TRBD1; clone size: once; J gene: TRBJ1-5; V gene: TRBV12-3/TRBV12-4; CDR3 protein: CASSLQGNQPQHF; CDR3 DNA: TGTGCCAGCAGCTTACAGGGGAATCAGCCCCAGCATTTT
D gene: TRBD1; clone size: .; J gene: TRBJ2-2; V gene: TRBV3-1/TRBV3-2; CDR3 protein: CASSQGGTGYTGELFF; CDR3 DNA: TGTGCCAGCAGCCAAGGGGGGACAGGCTACACCGGGGAGCTGTTTTTT
D gene: TRBD1; clone size: .; J gene: TRBJ1-6; V gene: TRBV3-1/TRBV3-2; CDR3 protein: CASSQVGGGGNSPLHF; CDR3 DNA: TGTGCCAGCAGCCAAGTAGGAGGGGGCGGGAATTCACCCCTCCACTTT
D gene: .; clone size: .; J gene: TRBJ1-3; V gene: TRBV29-1; CDR3 protein: CSVARVGNTIYF; CDR3 DNA: TGCAGCGTTGCCAGGGTAGGAAACACCATATATTTT
D gene: TRBD1; clone size: .; J gene: TRBJ2-5; V gene: TRBV5-5; CDR3 protein: CASSTPGQSETQYF; CDR3 DNA: TGTGCCAGCAGCACACCGGGACAGTCTGAGACCCAGTACTTC
D gene: TRBD2; clone size: .; J gene: TRBJ2-3; V gene: TRBV12-3/TRBV12-4; CDR3 protein: CASSLAGGVTQYF; CDR3 DNA: TGTGCCAGCAGCCTTGCTGGGGGGGTTACGCAGTATTTT
D gene: TRBD1; clone size: .; J gene: TRBJ1-1; V gene: TRBV7-9; CDR3 protein: CASRTTGVNTEAFF; CDR3 DNA: TGTGCCAGCAGAACTACAGGGGTGAACACTGAAGCTTTCTTT
D gene: TRBD1; clone size: .; J gene: TRBJ2-1; V gene: TRBV5-4; CDR3 protein: CASSPRKGQGTNEQFF; CDR3 DNA: TGTGCCAGCAGCCCCCGGAAGGGACAGGGGACCAATGAGCAGTTCTTC
D gene: TRBD1; clone size: .; J gene: TRBJ2-1; V gene: TRBV5-5; CDR3 protein: CASSHRGQFYNEQFF; CDR3 DNA: TGTGCCAGCAGCCACAGGGGGCAGTTCTACAATGAGCAGTTCTTC
D gene: TRBD1; clone size: .; J gene: TRBJ2-5; V gene: TRBV28; CDR3 protein: CASSFTGGLKTQYF; CDR3 DNA: TGTGCCAGCAGTTTTACAGGGGGCTTAAAGACCCAGTACTTC
D gene: .; clone size: .; J gene: TRBJ1-5; V gene: TRBV28; CDR3 protein: CASKRDGVSNQPQHF; CDR3 DNA: TGTGCCAGCAAGAGGGATGGCGTTAGCAATCAGCCCCAGCATTTT
D gene: TRBD2; clone size: .; J gene: TRBJ2-7; V gene: TRBV7-2; CDR3 protein: CASSKSIGAGGYEQYF; CDR3 DNA: TGTGCCAGCAGCAAAAGCATCGGGGCGGGGGGTTACGAGCAGTACTTC
D gene: .; clone size: .; J gene: TRBJ2-5; V gene: TRBV5-1; CDR3 protein: CASSARLTQETQYF; CDR3 DNA: TGCGCCAGCAGCGCCAGACTAACACAAGAGACCCAGTACTTC
D gene: TRBD1; clone size: once; J gene: TRBJ1-1; V gene: TRBV6-5; CDR3 protein: CASSDRGLNTEAFF; CDR3 DNA: TGTGCCAGCTCAGACAGGGGCCTGAACACTGAAGCTTTCTTT
D gene: .; clone size: .; J gene: TRBJ2-5; V gene: TRBV4-2; CDR3 protein: CASSQDRGGETQYF; CDR3 DNA: TGTGCCAGCAGCCAAGATCGGGGTGGAGAGACCCAGTACTTC
D gene: .; clone size: .; J gene: TRBJ2-7; V gene: TRBV6-1; CDR3 protein: CASSQMGSTNEQYF; CDR3 DNA: TGTGCCAGCAGTCAAATGGGTAGTACTAACGAGCAGTACTTC